These 23 T cell receptor beta chains were sequenced from one sample in a study of cytomegalovirus exposure and HLA in healthy donors. A multiplex PCR was run with 60 Vbeta primers and 13 Jbeta primers. Using immunoSEQ multiplex PCR, the repertoire was profiled, and TCRdb retains in-frame clones only, with some absent. The table shows about 140,000 clones, with about 70% occurring only once. Sequencing input: PBMCs. Receptors were obtained from a woman between 35 and 50 years old in good health and CMV-seronegative.

V and J are TRBV11-2 and TRBJ2-7; 7 bases are a match to TRBD2. Germline assignment: CDR1 SGHAT and CDR2 FQNNGV. V dropped 3 bases and J dropped 6; count of bases not matched to a gene: 17. The CDR3 spans 17 residues. Here the CDR3 reads CASSFRAGHSPYGEQYF. CDR3 nucleotide sequence: TGTGCCAGCAGCTTCCGAGCGGGGCATTCTCCCTACGGCGAGCAGTACTTC.

The J gene is TRBJ1-2, the V gene TRBV7-2; a possible D gene is TRBD1 (6 bases). V lost 5 bases and J lost 0, with 10 bases in between. The CDR3 covers 14 residues. Germline values: CDR1 SGHTA, CDR2 FQGNSA. This chain's CDR3 is CASSRDTSNYGYTF. The DNA for the CDR3 is TGTGCCAGCAGCCGGGACACCTCTAACTATGGCTACACCTTC.

The chain combines TRBV10-3 with TRBJ1-2; 7 bases are a match to TRBD1. CDR1 and CDR2 (germline): ENHRY, SYGVKD. Trimming cost V 0 bases and J 3 bases; bases outside gene matches: 7. The CDR3 runs to 16 residues. CDR3 region: CAISESNWDRDYGYTF. The CDR3 nucleotides are TGTGCCATCAGTGAGTCGAATTGGGACAGAGACTATGGCTACACCTTC.

In this sample, this clone turned up a few times. Additional DNA sequences in this sample encode the identical CDR3. V usage is TRBV6-1 and J usage is TRBJ1-5; no definite D call. The V end was cut by 4 bases, the J end by 0 bases, with 7 bases between. The CDR3 has 14 amino acids. The V gene's germline CDR1 is MNHNS and CDR2 SASEGT. The CDR3 region is CASSAGNSNQPQHF. In DNA, the CDR3 is TGTGCCAGCAGTGCGGGGAATAGCAATCAGCCCCAGCATTTT.

The chain couples TRBV6-5 to TRBJ1-2; 7 bases align to TRBD1. V was clipped by 5 bases and J by 7 bases; unmatched bases: 10. Germline V gene sequence: CDR1 MNHEY, CDR2 SVGAGI. This CDR3 spans 14 amino acids. The CDR3 is CASSTLQGGRGYTF. The CDR3 DNA sequence: TGTGCCAGCAGTACACTCCAGGGGGGTCGTGGCTACACCTTC.

The chain has TRBV7-3 and TRBJ1-1; possible D gene TRBD1, 6 bases. The V and J ends lost 5 bases and 1 base respectively, with 8 bases between them. The germline gives CDR1 SGHTA, CDR2 FQGTGA. There are 13 residues in the CDR3. The CDR3 nucleotides read TGTGCCAGCAGCAGACAGGAGAACACTGAAGCTTTCTTT. The encoded protein is CASSRQENTEAFF.

This chain connects TRBV5-1 to TRBJ2-3; 8 positions match TRBD2. With 0 bases clipped from V and 8 bases from J, the junction kept 8 bases outside the gene matches. This CDR3 is built from 15 residues. Germline V CDR1 and CDR2: SGHRS, YFSETQ. CDR3 nucleotides: TGCGCCAGCAGCTTGGGGCTAGCGGGTGAGGGTACGCAGTATTTT. Translation: CASSLGLAGEGTQYF.

The chain is built from TRBV10-3 and TRBJ2-5; TRBD2 might be the D (6 bases). The length of the CDR3 is 13 residues. The germline gives CDR1 ENHRY, CDR2 SYGVKD. Trimming pared 11 bases from V and 4 bases from J, leaving 17 bases between. The chain's CDR3 is CAVGEETGETQYF. The CDR3 DNA reads as TGTGCCGTCGGGGAGGAAACCGGAGAGACCCAGTACTTC.

In this sample, this clone turned up a few times. The CDR3 coding sequence is TGTGCCAGCAGCTACAGGAATTCACCCCTCCACTTT. The encoded protein is CASSYRNSPLHF. This sequence joins TRBV5-8 and TRBJ1-6; tentatively, D is TRBD1 (5 bases). CDR3 length equals 12 residues. Trimming left V 3 bases short and J 7 bases short, with 5 bases between. Germline lookup yields CDR1 SGHTS and CDR2 YDEGEE.

V and J are TRBV5-4 and TRBJ1-1; a possible D gene is TRBD1 (5 bases). The CDR3 is made up of 15 amino acids. Trimming removed 0 bases at V and 2 bases at J, with 11 bases between. Germline CDR1 and CDR2: SGHNT and YYREEE (reference sequence). The CDR3 DNA reads TGTGCCAGCAGCTTGGGGTCGGGGGATAACACTGAAGCTTTCTTT. As protein: CASSLGSGDNTEAFF.

This clone was counted once. V and J are TRBV7-2 and TRBJ1-1, with D unclear. V lost 1 base and J lost 4, with 16 bases in between. Per germline, CDR1 SGHTA and CDR2 FQGNSA. CDR3 length equals 16 residues. In DNA form, the CDR3 reads TGTGCCAGCAGCTTAGAGTTTAGGGCCGCGGGCACTGAAGCTTTCTTT. This gives the protein CASSLEFRAAGTEAFF.

J is TRBJ1-6 and V is TRBV27; 7 nucleotides align to TRBD1. The J segment lost 8 bases and the V segment lost 4 bases, leaving 8 bases of the junction unmatched. The CDR3 length is 15 residues. CDR1 and CDR2 (germline): MNHEY, SMNVEV (reference sequence). CDR3 sequence reads: CASSYLDRPHSPLHF. CDR3 nucleotide sequence: TGTGCCAGCAGTTACCTGGACAGGCCGCATTCACCCCTCCACTTT.

In its sample, this clone was seen a few times. The CDR3 bases are TGTGCCAGCAGCTACACAGGGGGGGGCGAGCAGTACTTC. It encodes CASSYTGGGEQYF. The genes are TRBV28 and TRBJ2-7; D may be TRBD1 (8 bases). V was clipped by 6 bases and J by 6 bases, with 15 bases between them. The length of the CDR3 is 13 residues. CDR1 and CDR2 from the germline V gene are MDHEN and SYDVKM.

The genes are TRBV30 and TRBJ1-6, with D possibly TRBD1 on 5 matching bases. V was pared by 0 bases and J by 9 bases, with 9 bases between. Germline V lookup: CDR1 GTSNPN, CDR2 SVGIG (reference sequence). The CDR3 length is 13 residues. CDR3 in amino acids: CAWSVSQGSPLHF. The CDR3 bases are TGTGCCTGGAGTGTATCTCAGGGTTCACCCCTCCACTTT.

This rearrangement joins TRBV5-4 to TRBJ2-5; 10 positions agree with TRBD2. The CDR3 loop spans 16 amino acids. Germline assignment: CDR1 SGHNT and CDR2 YYREEE (reference sequence). V trimming: 0 bases; J trimming: 1 base; junction bases outside the gene matches: 3. CDR3 sequence: CASSLAVAGGQETQYF. CDR3 sequence (DNA): TGTGCCAGCAGCTTGGCCGTAGCGGGGGGCCAAGAGACCCAGTACTTC.

The chain couples TRBV5-4 to TRBJ2-5; 7 bases match TRBD1. V dropped 0 bases and J dropped 3; count of bases not matched to a gene: 5. The germline CDR1 and CDR2 sequences are SGHNT and YYREEE (reference sequence). CDR3 length equals 15 residues. The CDR3: CASSLGDREKETQYF. Written as DNA, the CDR3 is TGTGCCAGCAGCTTGGGTGACAGGGAAAAAGAGACCCAGTACTTC.

This chain uses TRBV4-3 with TRBJ1-5, with TRBD1 matching over 12 bases. V lost 0 bases to trimming and J lost 5 bases; unmatched junction nucleotides: 5. There are 17 residues in the CDR3. Germline CDR1 and CDR2: LGHNA and YSLEER. The CDR3 sequence: CASSQDGTGGSYQPQHF. CDR3 coding DNA: TGCGCCAGCAGCCAAGACGGGACAGGGGGCTCGTATCAGCCCCAGCATTTT.

This clone was seen a handful of times. CDR3: CASSPIRQPNGYTF. CDR3 DNA: TGTGCCAGCAGCCCCATTCGACAGCCCAATGGCTACACCTTC. The gene calls are TRBV11-2 and TRBJ1-2; D is possibly TRBD1 (5 bases). Trimming stripped 5 bases from V and 6 bases from J, with 16 bases between. CDR1 and CDR2 from the germline V gene are SGHAT and FQNNGV. The CDR3 extends over 14 amino acids.

There are a few counts of this clone. V gene TRBV28 combines with J gene TRBJ2-6; 7 bases match TRBD1. Germline V gene sequence: CDR1 MDHEN, CDR2 SYDVKM. The CDR3 length is 18 residues. The V segment lost 3 bases and the J segment 0 bases; nucleotides outside the gene matches: 8. CDR3 coding DNA: TGTGCCAGCAGTTTCGCCGGACAGGTTTCCTCTGGGGCCAACGTCCTGACTTTC. Protein: CASSFAGQVSSGANVLTF.

The chain has TRBV5-4 and TRBJ2-7; the match to TRBD1 covers 8 bases. After removal of 4 bases from V and 2 bases from J, the junction contained 8 bases not matched to a gene. The CDR3 length is 15 residues. CDR1 is SGHNT, CDR2 YYREEE, per germline (reference sequence). In DNA, the CDR3 is TGTGCCAGCAGCCTGGGGGGACAGGCCACCTACGAGCAGTACTTC. Protein product: CASSLGGQATYEQYF.

This clone has just one count. The gene calls are TRBV5-1 and TRBJ2-2, with 7 bases aligning to TRBD1. The CDR3 loop spans 17 amino acids. J gave up 3 bases and V 2 bases, and 10 bases lay outside the gene matches. Germline assignment: CDR1 SGHRS and CDR2 YFSETQ. The CDR3 bases are TGCGCCAGCAGCTTAAAAGGGGGCGCCCAGGACACCGGGGAGCTGTTTTTT. It translates to CASSLKGGAQDTGELFF.

The chain couples TRBV11-2 to TRBJ2-3; D is unclear. The CDR3 covers 15 residues. CDR1 is SGHAT and CDR2 is FQNNGV in the germline V gene. The V and J ends lost 1 base and 5 bases respectively, with 13 bases between them. CDR3 DNA sequence: TGTGCCAGCAGCTTAGGTACCCTAGTTGTAGATACGCAGTATTTT. The encoded protein is CASSLGTLVVDTQYF.

This rearrangement joins TRBV14 to TRBJ2-5; D gene unclear. The CDR3 contains 12 residues. Germline V gives CDR1 SGHDN, CDR2 FVKESK. V lost 11 bases and J lost 2, with 12 bases in between. The CDR3 DNA is TGTGCCTCCTCGACACGACAAGAGACCCAGTACTTC. This encodes CASSTRQETQYF.